The rows below give T cell receptor beta chains drawn from one sample of a study of patients and donors after allogeneic stem cell transplantation. TCRdb independently ran MiXCR on the RT-PCR reads; one entry per CDR3 protein. The sample includes roughly 880,000 distinct CDR3 sequences, approximately 18% of them seen just once. Material for sequencing was blood, either unsorted or a sorted T cell fraction (not recorded which). The receptors derive from a human donor who was either an allogeneic HSCT recipient or a stem cell or donor lymphocyte infusion donor (not recorded which). It is not recorded whose cells these are; they may come from a transplant donor. Both conserved end residues are part of each CDR3. Fields, in order: V gene, CDR3 protein.

TRBV3-1	CASSLDKGGGYTF
TRBV12-3/TRBV12-4	CASSPRQGQSNIQYF
TRBV5-5	CASSLGWADYGYTF
TRBV20-1	CSADQGSNQPQHF
TRBV30	CAWTTIGVGNEKLFF
TRBV5-5	CASSPGLAGGLNTGELFF
TRBV29-1	CSVEGQGARSSYNEQFF
TRBV6-1	CAQGRGVVGTEAFF
TRBV4-1	CASSPPGLAGDYEQYF
TRBV9	CASSPRGGQTTDTQYF
TRBV6-5	CASSYSTSGGPRNEQFF
TRBV7-7	CASSLDWFNEQFF
TRBV5-6	CASSLDPGGETQYF
TRBV4-1	CASSGTSGSIYNEQFF
TRBV7-3	CASSLTTGTGAFF
TRBV7-9	CASINRGRNGYTF
TRBV12-3/TRBV12-4	CASSNRDRRQFF
TRBV25-1	CASSEWTENTEAFF
TRBV5-1	CASSIQTGGSSYEQYF
TRBV15	CATSTQGRTDTQYF
TRBV24-1	CATSEGAGKTQYF
TRBV27	CASSLRQYYGYTF
TRBV12-3/TRBV12-4	CASSFSGKSTEAFF
TRBV10-3	CAIKQGGKVTNYGYTF
TRBV11-2	CASSLRPSGRRYADTQYF
TRBV13	CASSFRNYEQYF
TRBV5-1	CASSPTGVGNTEAFF